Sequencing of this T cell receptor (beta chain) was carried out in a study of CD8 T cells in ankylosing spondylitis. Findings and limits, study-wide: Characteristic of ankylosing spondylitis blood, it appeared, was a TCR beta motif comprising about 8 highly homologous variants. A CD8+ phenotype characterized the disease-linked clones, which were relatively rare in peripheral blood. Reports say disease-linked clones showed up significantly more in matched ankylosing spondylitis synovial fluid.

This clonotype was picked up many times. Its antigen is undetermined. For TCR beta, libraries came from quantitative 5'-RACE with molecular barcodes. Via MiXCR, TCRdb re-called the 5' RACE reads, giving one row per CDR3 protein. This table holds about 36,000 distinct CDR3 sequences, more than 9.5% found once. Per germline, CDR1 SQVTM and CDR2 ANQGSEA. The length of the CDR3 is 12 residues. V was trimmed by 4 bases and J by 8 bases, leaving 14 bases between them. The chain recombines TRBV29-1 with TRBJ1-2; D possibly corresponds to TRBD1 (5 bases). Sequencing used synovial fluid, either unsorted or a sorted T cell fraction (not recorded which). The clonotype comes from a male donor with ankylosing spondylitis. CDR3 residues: CSVAGGDWGYTF. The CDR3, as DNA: TGCAGCGTTGCCGGGGGGGATTGGGGCTACACCTTC.